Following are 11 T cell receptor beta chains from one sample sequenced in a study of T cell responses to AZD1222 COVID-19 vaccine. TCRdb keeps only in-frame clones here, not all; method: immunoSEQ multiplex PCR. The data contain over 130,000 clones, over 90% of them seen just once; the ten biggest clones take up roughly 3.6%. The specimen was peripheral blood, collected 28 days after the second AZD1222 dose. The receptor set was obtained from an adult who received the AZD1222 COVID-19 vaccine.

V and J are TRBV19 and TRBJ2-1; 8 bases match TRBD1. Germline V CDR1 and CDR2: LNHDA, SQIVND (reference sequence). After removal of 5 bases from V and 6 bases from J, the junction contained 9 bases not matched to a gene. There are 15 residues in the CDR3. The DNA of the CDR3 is TGTGCCAGTAGTCCTGGACAGGGAGTCGGCAATGAGCAGTTCTTC. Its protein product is CASSPGQGVGNEQFF.

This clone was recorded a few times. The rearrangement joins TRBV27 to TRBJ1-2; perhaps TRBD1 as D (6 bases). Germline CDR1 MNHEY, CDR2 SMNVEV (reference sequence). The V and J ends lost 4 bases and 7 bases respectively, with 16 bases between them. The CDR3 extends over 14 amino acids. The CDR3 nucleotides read TGTGCCAGCAGTTCTCCTACAGGGTACGGTGGCTACACCTTC. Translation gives CASSSPTGYGGYTF.

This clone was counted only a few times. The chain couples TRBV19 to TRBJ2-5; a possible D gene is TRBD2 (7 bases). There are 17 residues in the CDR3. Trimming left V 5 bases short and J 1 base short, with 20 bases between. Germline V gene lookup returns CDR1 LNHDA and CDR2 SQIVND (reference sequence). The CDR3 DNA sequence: TGTGCCAGTAGTCCCGGAGGGGGGCTAGCGGCCCAAGAGACCCAGTACTTC. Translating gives CASSPGGGLAAQETQYF.

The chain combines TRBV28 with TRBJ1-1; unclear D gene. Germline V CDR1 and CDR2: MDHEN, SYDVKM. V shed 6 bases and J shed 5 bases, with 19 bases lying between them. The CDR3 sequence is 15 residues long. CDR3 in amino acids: CASRGPSRGSTEAFF. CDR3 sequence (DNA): TGTGCCAGCAGGGGCCCGAGTCGGGGTTCGACTGAAGCTTTCTTT.

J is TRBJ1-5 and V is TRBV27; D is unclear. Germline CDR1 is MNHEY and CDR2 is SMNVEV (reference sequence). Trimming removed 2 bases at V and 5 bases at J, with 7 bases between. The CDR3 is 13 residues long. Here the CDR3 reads CASSLGRDQPQHF. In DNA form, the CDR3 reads TGTGCCAGCAGTTTAGGTCGGGATCAGCCCCAGCATTTT.

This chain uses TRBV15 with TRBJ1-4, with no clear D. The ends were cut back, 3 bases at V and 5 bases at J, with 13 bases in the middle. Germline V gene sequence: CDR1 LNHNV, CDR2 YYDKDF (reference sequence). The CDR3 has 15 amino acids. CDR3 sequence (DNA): TGTGCCACCAGCAGGGGCAGCGGTCGGAATGAAAAACTGTTTTTT. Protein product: CATSRGSGRNEKLFF.

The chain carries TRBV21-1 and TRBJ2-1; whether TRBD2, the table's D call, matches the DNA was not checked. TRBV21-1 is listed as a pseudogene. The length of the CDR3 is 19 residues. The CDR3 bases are TGTGCCAGCAGCAAAGAAAGGTCCCTATATCTAGCGGGATACAATGAGCAGTTCTTC. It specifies CASSKERSLYLAGYNEQFF.

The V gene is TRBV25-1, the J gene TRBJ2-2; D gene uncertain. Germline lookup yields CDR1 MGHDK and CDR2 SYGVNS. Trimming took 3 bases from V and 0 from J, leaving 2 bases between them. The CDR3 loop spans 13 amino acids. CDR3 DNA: TGTGCCAGCAGTGACACGAACACCGGGGAGCTGTTTTTT. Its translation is CASSDTNTGELFF.

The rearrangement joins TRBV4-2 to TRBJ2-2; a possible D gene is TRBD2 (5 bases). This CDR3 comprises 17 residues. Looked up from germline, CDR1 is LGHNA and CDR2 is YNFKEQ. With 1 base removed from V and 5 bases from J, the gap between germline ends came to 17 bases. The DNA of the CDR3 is TGTGCCAGCAGCCAAGTTGCGGGCCTGGGTGGGACCGGGGAGCTGTTTTTT. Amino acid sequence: CASSQVAGLGGTGELFF.

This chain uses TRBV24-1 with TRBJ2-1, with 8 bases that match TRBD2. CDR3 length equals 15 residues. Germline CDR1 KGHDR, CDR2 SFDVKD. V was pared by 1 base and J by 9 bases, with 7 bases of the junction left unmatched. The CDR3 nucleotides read TGTGCCACCAGTGATTTTAGCGGGATAAAAGGTGAGCAGTTCTTC. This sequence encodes CATSDFSGIKGEQFF.

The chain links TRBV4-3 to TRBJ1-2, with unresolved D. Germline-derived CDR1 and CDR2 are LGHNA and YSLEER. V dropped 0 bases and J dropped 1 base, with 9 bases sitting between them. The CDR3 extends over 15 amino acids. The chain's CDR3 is CASSQDRKGNYGYTF. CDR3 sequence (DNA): TGCGCCAGCAGCCAAGATCGAAAGGGTAACTATGGCTACACCTTC.